In its sample, the clone carrying this T cell receptor (beta chain) was seen a few times. The antigen is unknown. This sample is part of a study of response to subunit inactivated influenza vaccine. Study-wide results and caveats: Few new T cells, the authors suggested, are recruited by each seasonal influenza vaccination.

TCRdb used MiXCR to reprocess the RT-PCR reads, holding one entry per CDR3 protein. Counted here are fewer than 600,000 distinct CDR3 sequences, 7.2% occurring once; the ten biggest clones make up roughly 14%. The V end was cut by 7 bases, the J end by 2 bases, with 17 bases between. The CDR3 runs 15 residues. Germline CDR1 and CDR2: MNHEY and SVGEGT. The sequences come from PBMCs from blood, collected about 24 months after vaccination. This chain links TRBV6-2 or TRBV6-3 with TRBJ1-2, with D unclear. The receptor's source is a man between 50 and 70 years old who received an inactivated influenza vaccine. The CDR3 region has the DNA TGTGCCAGCACCATAATCCCTGGCAGGAACTATGGCTACACCTTC. Encoded protein: CASTIIPGRNYGYTF.